The rows below give T cell receptor beta chains drawn from one sample of a study of blood T cells in healthy people across ages. Using its own MiXCR run on the 5' RACE reads, TCRdb lists one record per CDR3 protein. The sample holds 750,000 to 950,000 distinct CDR3 sequences, 50% to 65% seen once. Sequenced: blood. The receptors were sampled from an older man in good health. CDR3s include the opening cysteine and the closing phenylalanine or tryptophan.

cdr3_length | j_call | v_call | cdr3_aa
17 | TRBJ1-1 | TRBV10-3 | CAISGGGIGDLNTEAFF
12 | TRBJ2-1 | TRBV5-1 | CASSSSGNEQFF
15 | TRBJ2-1 | TRBV5-1 | CASSFRPGGYNEQFF
16 | TRBJ1-2 | TRBV5-5 | CASSTPDRLTEYGYTF
14 | TRBJ1-1 | TRBV3-1 | CASTDPGVNTEAFF
14 | TRBJ2-1 | TRBV5-4 | CASSHSSSYNEQFF
12 | TRBJ1-2 | TRBV20-1 | CSVRVPNYGYTF
17 | TRBJ2-7 | TRBV21-1 | CASSKIGGRRSSYEQYF
14 | TRBJ2-5 | TRBV12-3/TRBV12-4 | CASNLGTGKETQYF
16 | TRBJ2-1 | TRBV25-1 | CASSERGWSSYNEQFF
14 | TRBJ1-2 | TRBV11-2 | CASSLPKGVGGYTF
13 | NA | TRBV6-1 | CATKEGGSYEQYF
14 | TRBJ2-7 | TRBV29-1 | CGARPGLAGGEQYF
14 | TRBJ1-2 | TRBV14 | CASSPIRTVSGYTF
13 | TRBJ2-2 | TRBV7-2 | CASSSYGTGELFF
18 | TRBJ2-6 | TRBV7-8 | CASSLFILRDTGANVLTF
15 | TRBJ1-2 | TRBV6-1 | CASRDARGDNYGYTF
13 | TRBJ1-2 | TRBV12-3/TRBV12-4 | CASSFGDNYGYTF
13 | TRBJ1-2 | TRBV5-1 | CASSLPGRSGYTF
12 | TRBJ2-3 | TRBV5-1 | CASSLAPDTQYF